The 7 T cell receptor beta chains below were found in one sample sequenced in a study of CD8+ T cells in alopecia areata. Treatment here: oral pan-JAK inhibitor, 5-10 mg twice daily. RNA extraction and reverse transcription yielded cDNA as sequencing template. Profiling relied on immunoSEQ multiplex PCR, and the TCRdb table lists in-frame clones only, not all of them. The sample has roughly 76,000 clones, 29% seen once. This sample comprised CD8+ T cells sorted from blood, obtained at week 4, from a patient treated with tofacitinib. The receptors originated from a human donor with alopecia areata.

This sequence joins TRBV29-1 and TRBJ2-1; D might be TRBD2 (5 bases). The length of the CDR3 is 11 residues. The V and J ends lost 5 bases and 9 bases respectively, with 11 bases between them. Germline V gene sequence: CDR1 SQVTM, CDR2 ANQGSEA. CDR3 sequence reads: CSVRYGGEQFF. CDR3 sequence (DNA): TGCAGCGTTCGATACGGAGGTGAGCAGTTCTTC.

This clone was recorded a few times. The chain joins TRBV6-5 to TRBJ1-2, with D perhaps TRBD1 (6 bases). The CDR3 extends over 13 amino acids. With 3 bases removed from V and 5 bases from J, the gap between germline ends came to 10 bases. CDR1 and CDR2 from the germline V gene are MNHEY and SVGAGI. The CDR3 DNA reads TGTGCCAGCAGTTATGACAGGAAGTATGGCTACACCTTC. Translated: CASSYDRKYGYTF.

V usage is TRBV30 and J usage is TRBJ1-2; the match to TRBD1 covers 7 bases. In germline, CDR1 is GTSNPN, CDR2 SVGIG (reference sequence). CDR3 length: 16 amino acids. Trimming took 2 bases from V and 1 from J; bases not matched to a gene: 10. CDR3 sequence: CAWSSPTGHHNYGYTF. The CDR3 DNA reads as TGTGCCTGGAGTTCTCCGACAGGGCATCATAACTATGGCTACACCTTC. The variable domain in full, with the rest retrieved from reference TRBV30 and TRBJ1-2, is SQTIHQWPATLVQPVGSPLSLECTVEGTSNPNLYWYRQAAGRGLQLLFYSVGIGQISSEVPQNLSASRPQDRQFILSSKKLLLSDSGFYLCAWSSPTGHHNYGYTFGSGTRLTVV.

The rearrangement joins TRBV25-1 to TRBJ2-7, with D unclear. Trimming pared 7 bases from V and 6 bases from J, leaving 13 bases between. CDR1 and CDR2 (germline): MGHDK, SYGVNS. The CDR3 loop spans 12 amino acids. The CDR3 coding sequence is TGTGCCAGCAAGTCGGAAAGCGCCGAGCAGTACTTC. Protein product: CASKSESAEQYF.

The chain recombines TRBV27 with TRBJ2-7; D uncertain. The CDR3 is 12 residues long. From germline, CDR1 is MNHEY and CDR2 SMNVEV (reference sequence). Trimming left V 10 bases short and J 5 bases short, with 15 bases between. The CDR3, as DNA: TGTGCCACTGGCCTAGGAACCCACGAGCAGTACTTC. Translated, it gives CATGLGTHEQYF.

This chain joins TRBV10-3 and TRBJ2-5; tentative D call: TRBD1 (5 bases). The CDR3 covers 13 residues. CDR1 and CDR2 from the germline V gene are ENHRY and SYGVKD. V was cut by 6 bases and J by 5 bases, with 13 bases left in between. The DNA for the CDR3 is TGTGCCATCAGGAACAGGTCCCTGGAGACCCAGTACTTC. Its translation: CAIRNRSLETQYF.

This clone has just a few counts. CDR3 sequence reads: CASSTSGRRVETQYF. CDR3 DNA sequence: TGTGCCAGCAGTACGAGCGGGAGAAGGGTGGAGACCCAGTACTTC. The chain joins TRBV9 to TRBJ2-5; 8 nucleotides match TRBD2. Germline V gene sequence: CDR1 SGDLS, CDR2 YYNGEE. The J segment lost 5 bases and the V segment lost 5 bases, leaving 11 bases of the junction unmatched. The CDR3 totals 15 residues.